The source of this T cell receptor (beta chain) is a study of T cells in Graves' hyperthyroidism and ophthalmopathy. This CDR3 region has 16 residues. Germline CDR1 SGHVS, CDR2 FQNEAQ. V was clipped by 2 bases and J by 6 bases, with 17 bases between them. Researchers took RNA transcripts and amplified the TCR beta CDR3 regions from them. A set of HTBI primers served as the primers for a first-round RT-PCR of the TCR CDR3. One entry per CDR3 protein, called by TCRdb with MiXCR from the multiplex PCR reads. The sample carries around 560,000 distinct CDR3 sequences, 16% recorded once. The TCR was taken from a young woman with Graves' hyperthyroidism. The chain joins TRBV7-8 to TRBJ2-4, with D tentatively TRBD2 (6 bases). Material for sequencing was blood. The CDR3 sequence is CASSLPGDPPGNIQYF. Here the CDR3 DNA reads TGTGCCAGCAGCTTACCGGGGGACCCACCGGGAAACATTCAGTACTTC.